The clone carrying this TCR beta chain has only a few counts. Trimming cost V 1 base and J 4 bases; bases outside gene matches: 3. CDR3 length: 14 amino acids. Germline V CDR1 and CDR2: SQVTM, ANQGSEA. In the original workflow: Amplifying reference gene primers gave estimates of nucleated cell counts. Measured with immunoSEQ multiplex PCR; TCRdb has only the in-frame clones, and not every one. D and trimming come from the DNA, and the V and J calls and clone size come from that table. The sample contains about 160,000 clones, 84% of which appear only once. This entry belongs to a study of blood T cell repertoires in COVID-19. Study-level information: The United States, Italy and Spain provided the acute and convalescent COVID-19 samples. T cells, B-cell-depleted T cells, or PBMCs supplied cDNA or gDNA.

The TCR sequence derives from a man in his forties who had recovered from COVID-19. Material for sequencing was peripheral blood. This chain uses TRBV29-1 with TRBJ2-3; 9 nucleotides agree with TRBD2. CDR3 nucleotide sequence: TGCAGCGTTGAAGGCGGGGGGGGACCAGATACGCAGTATTTT. This gives the protein CSVEGGGGPDTQYF.